Presented here are 30 T cell receptor beta chains from one specimen sequenced in a study of CD8 T cells in Susac syndrome. Reverse transcription of roughly 0.45 to 1 ug RNA used random hexamers. TCRdb itself ran the immunoSEQ multiplex PCR reads through MiXCR, one entry per CDR3 protein. The data contain some 170,000 distinct CDR3 sequences, roughly 94% of them singletons. The sequencing sample was made of CD4+ T cells from PBMCs. These receptors all stem from a human donor in good health.

This clonotype appeared a single time. This rearrangement joins TRBV13 to TRBJ2-7, with TRBD2 matching 7 bases. There are 15 residues in the CDR3. With 5 bases clipped from V and 2 bases from J, the junction kept 9 bases outside the gene matches. The germline CDR1 and CDR2 sequences are PRHDT and FYEKMQ (reference sequence). CDR3 in DNA: TGTGCCAGCAGCCCAACCGGGACTACACCCTACGAGCAGTACTTC. The encoded protein is CASSPTGTTPYEQYF.

This rearrangement joins TRBV18 to TRBJ1-1; no definite D call. CDR1 is KGHSH and CDR2 is LQKENI in the germline V gene. This CDR3 is 13 amino acids long. V was shortened by 0 bases and J by 11 bases, with 13 bases between the two germline ends. The CDR3, as DNA: TGTGCCAGCTCACCACCCGGAGTTATGGTGGCTTTCTTT. Translating gives CASSPPGVMVAFF.

The V and J genes are TRBV20-1 and TRBJ2-1, with D possibly matching TRBD2 (5 bases). Per the germline V gene, CDR1 is DFQATT and CDR2 is SNEGSKA (reference sequence). Between the trimmed V and J ends, which lost 6 bases and 6 bases, there was a span of 18 bases. CDR3 size: 14 residues. The CDR3 nucleotides are TGCAGTGCACCACTAGAGATTCTACGCAATGAGCAGTTCTTC. Its translation: CSAPLEILRNEQFF.

The rearrangement joins TRBV20-1 to TRBJ2-6; D ambiguous. The CDR3 totals 15 residues. CDR1 is DFQATT, CDR2 SNEGSKA, per germline (reference sequence). V lost 1 base and J 5 bases, leaving 12 bases between the germline ends. The CDR3 bases are TGCAGTGCTAGAGGGGCCGGTGGAAGGGCCAACGTCCTGACTTTC. Its translation: CSARGAGGRANVLTF.

This clonotype was observed once. The genes are TRBV12-3 or TRBV12-4 and TRBJ2-7; 9 bases align to TRBD1. After removal of 6 bases from V and 6 bases from J, the junction contained 6 bases not matched to a gene. The CDR3 is 13 residues long. The CDR3 sequence is CASSLGTGLEQYF. The CDR3 coding sequence is TGTGCCAGCAGCCTTGGGACAGGGCTCGAGCAGTACTTC.

This sequence joins TRBV28 and TRBJ2-5; 8 bases align to TRBD2. Losses at the gene ends were 4 bases for V and 2 bases for J; bases not matched to a gene: 6. The CDR3 spans 15 residues. The germline V gene encodes CDR1 MDHEN and CDR2 SYDVKM. The CDR3 reads CASSSASGYQETQYF. The CDR3 DNA reads as TGTGCCAGCAGTTCGGCTAGCGGGTATCAAGAGACCCAGTACTTC.

This chain connects TRBV20-1 to TRBJ2-7, with a tentative D call TRBD2 (5 bases). With 3 bases removed from V and 4 bases from J, the gap between germline ends came to 22 bases. Per germline, CDR1 DFQATT and CDR2 SNEGSKA (reference sequence). The CDR3 has 16 residues. CDR3: CSASSGSLPFVYEQYF. The CDR3 DNA reads TGCAGTGCTAGTTCTGGGAGTTTGCCCTTTGTTTACGAGCAGTACTTC.

CDR3 bases: TGTGCCAGCAGTCCGGCCCTCGGCATGCCCTACGAGCAGTACTTC. Its protein product is CASSPALGMPYEQYF. The V gene is TRBV28, the J gene TRBJ2-7; D is unclear. Germline V gene lookup returns CDR1 MDHEN and CDR2 SYDVKM. The CDR3 loop spans 15 amino acids. The ends were cut back, 5 bases at V and 2 bases at J, with 16 bases in the middle.

The CDR3 sequence: CASSRGGAGIENIQYF. Written as DNA, the CDR3 is TGTGCCAGCAGCCGAGGGGGGGCAGGAATAGAAAACATTCAGTACTTC. The chain recombines TRBV28 with TRBJ2-4, with D possibly being TRBD2 (7 bases). The CDR3 consists of 16 residues. The V end was cut by 6 bases, the J end by 5 bases, with 20 bases between. The V gene's germline CDR1 is MDHEN and CDR2 SYDVKM.

J is TRBJ2-5 and V is TRBV30; no definite D call. From germline, CDR1 is GTSNPN and CDR2 SVGIG (reference sequence). The V and J ends lost 0 bases and 8 bases respectively, with 10 bases between them. The CDR3 spans 12 residues. For the CDR3, the DNA is TGTGCCTGGAGTGTACTAAGTGATACCCAGTACTTC. Its protein is CAWSVLSDTQYF.

This clonotype was recorded only once. This chain uses TRBV5-1 with TRBJ2-5, with D unresolved. The V end was cut by 2 bases, the J end by 3 bases, with 8 bases between. This CDR3 comprises 13 residues. In germline, CDR1 is SGHRS, CDR2 YFSETQ. CDR3 amino acids: CASSLFVEETQYF. As DNA, the CDR3 is TGCGCCAGCAGCTTATTCGTTGAAGAGACCCAGTACTTC.

This chain connects TRBV27 to TRBJ2-5; maybe TRBD2 (5 bases). The CDR3 is made up of 12 amino acids. V lost 11 bases and J lost 7, with 17 bases in between. Germline CDR1 reads MNHEY; CDR2 reads SMNVEV (reference sequence). For the CDR3, the DNA is TGTGCCGCCCGGAGCAGTGCGGGGACCCAGTACTTC. This encodes CAARSSAGTQYF.

The CDR3 loop reads CSVGTGGGRETQYF. The CDR3 nucleotides are TGCAGCGTTGGGACGGGAGGGGGCCGAGAGACCCAGTACTTC. This chain connects TRBV29-1 to TRBJ2-5, with a weak D call TRBD2 (8 bases). This CDR3 spans 14 amino acids. Germline CDR1 SQVTM, CDR2 ANQGSEA. V was clipped by 4 bases and J by 4 bases, with 16 bases between them. The variable domain in full, with the rest retrieved from reference TRBV29-1 and TRBJ2-5, is SAVISQKPSRDICQRGTSLTIQCQVDSQVTMMFWYRQQPGQSLTLIATANQGSEATYESGFVIDKFPISRPNLTFSTLTVSNMSPEDSSIYLCSVGTGGGRETQYFGPGTRLLVL.

V is TRBV9 and J is TRBJ1-6, with 7 nucleotides matching TRBD1. The length of the CDR3 is 13 residues. J gave up 8 bases and V 7 bases, and 6 bases lay outside the gene matches. Germline lookup yields CDR1 SGDLS and CDR2 YYNGEE. The CDR3 region has the DNA TGTGCCAGCTCTCGGCAGGGGGATTCACCCCTCCACTTT. Residues: CASSRQGDSPLHF.

The V call is TRBV28, the J call TRBJ2-5, with D possibly matching TRBD2 (5 bases). The germline CDR1 and CDR2 sequences are MDHEN and SYDVKM. The CDR3 is 14 residues long. Trimming removed 2 bases from V and 0 bases from J, with 7 bases in between. CDR3 protein: CASSLSGDQETQYF. CDR3 nucleotides: TGTGCCAGCAGTTTAAGCGGAGACCAAGAGACCCAGTACTTC.

The chain is built from TRBV7-3 and TRBJ2-1; D is possibly TRBD2 (6 bases). Between the trimmed V and J ends, which lost 7 bases and 6 bases, there was a span of 22 bases. Germline V gene sequence: CDR1 SGHTA, CDR2 FQGTGA. The CDR3 is 16 amino acids. CDR3 DNA sequence: TGTGCCAGCAAGGAGTTTGTCGGGAGAATTCCCAATGAGCAGTTCTTC. Its protein is CASKEFVGRIPNEQFF.

This chain joins TRBV30 and TRBJ1-4, with D perhaps matching TRBD1 (5 bases). V dropped 2 bases and J dropped 6 bases, with 13 bases sitting between them. This CDR3 has 14 residues. CDR1 is GTSNPN and CDR2 is SVGIG in the germline V gene (reference sequence). The CDR3 here is CAWSSGTADEKLFF. The DNA for the CDR3 is TGTGCCTGGAGTTCCGGGACGGCCGATGAAAAACTGTTTTTT.

The chain recombines TRBV19 with TRBJ2-1, with 10 bases identical to TRBD2. This CDR3 is built from 16 residues. The trim removed 5 bases at V and 4 bases at J, leaving 8 bases unmatched. Per germline, CDR1 LNHDA and CDR2 SQIVND (reference sequence). The CDR3 sequence: CASSRGGLAAYNEQFF. DNA of the CDR3: TGTGCCAGTAGTCGAGGCGGACTAGCGGCTTACAATGAGCAGTTCTTC.

V usage is TRBV29-1 and J usage is TRBJ2-7, with a possible D match to TRBD1 (6 bases). The ends were cut back, 5 bases at V and 2 bases at J, with 7 bases in the middle. The CDR3 length is 11 residues. The germline V gene has CDR1 SQVTM and CDR2 ANQGSEA. CDR3 DNA sequence: TGCAGCGTTACAGGGACCTACGAGCAGTACTTC. It yields the protein CSVTGTYEQYF.

The V call is TRBV20-1, the J call TRBJ2-7; 12 bases map to TRBD2. CDR1 and CDR2 (germline): DFQATT, SNEGSKA (reference sequence). The CDR3 is 14 residues long. Trimming took 3 bases from V and 5 from J; bases not matched to a gene: 5. CDR3 nucleotide sequence: TGCAGTGCTAGTGGACTAGCGGGAATCAACGAGCAGTACTTC. It specifies CSASGLAGINEQYF.

This chain links TRBV20-1 with TRBJ2-1; D assignment may be TRBD1 or TRBD2 (5 bases each). With 3 bases removed from V and 10 bases from J, the gap between germline ends came to 13 bases. CDR3 length: 12 residues. Germline CDR1 and CDR2: DFQATT and SNEGSKA (reference sequence). CDR3 nucleotides: TGCAGTGCTAGTTTCCGGGGCCTCGAGCAGTTCTTC. Translated, it gives CSASFRGLEQFF.

The CDR3 loop is CASSPADNQPQHF. The CDR3 DNA is TGTGCCAGCTCACCCGCAGATAATCAGCCCCAGCATTTT. The rearrangement uses TRBV18 and TRBJ1-5; unclear D gene. Germline values: CDR1 KGHSH, CDR2 LQKENI. The CDR3 loop spans 13 amino acids. V lost 3 bases, J lost 4 bases, and 7 bases lay in between.

The chain links TRBV3-1 to TRBJ1-1, with D possibly TRBD1 on 6 matching bases. The length of the CDR3 is 14 residues. Looked up from germline, CDR1 is LGHDT and CDR2 is YNNKEL (reference sequence). With 2 bases removed from V and 1 base from J, the gap between germline ends came to 8 bases. CDR3 residues: CASSQIQGNTEAFF. The CDR3 DNA sequence: TGTGCCAGCAGCCAAATACAGGGGAACACTGAAGCTTTCTTT.

This chain connects TRBV24-1 to TRBJ2-2, with D perhaps TRBD2 (5 bases). Trimming took 4 bases from V and 6 from J, leaving 14 bases between them. Per the germline V gene, CDR1 is KGHDR and CDR2 is SFDVKD. The CDR3 loop spans 15 amino acids. The CDR3 region is CATSESGRGAGELFF. The CDR3 DNA sequence: TGTGCCACCAGTGAGTCGGGAAGAGGCGCCGGGGAGCTGTTTTTT.

This clonotype has more than one count but fewer than ten. The chain couples TRBV14 to TRBJ1-2; D gene ambiguous. The CDR3 is 12 residues long. V shed 1 base and J shed 6 bases, with 6 bases lying between them. In germline, CDR1 is SGHDN, CDR2 FVKESK. The CDR3, as DNA: TGTGCCAGCAGCCAAGTTGGGGATGGCTACACCTTC. Translating it yields CASSQVGDGYTF.

This clonotype was counted once. The chain carries TRBV15 and TRBJ2-3; D is ambiguous. In germline, CDR1 is LNHNV, CDR2 YYDKDF (reference sequence). V lost 0 bases and J 2 bases, leaving 6 bases between the germline ends. The CDR3 sequence is 14 residues long. The CDR3 region has the DNA TGTGCCACCAGCAGAGATGTAGACACAGATACGCAGTATTTT. Protein sequence: CATSRDVDTDTQYF.

The chain links TRBV7-9 to TRBJ2-5, with D perhaps being TRBD1 or TRBD2 (5 bases each). V gave up 5 bases and J gave up 3 bases, with 13 bases separating them. Germline loops: CDR1 SEHNR, CDR2 FQNEAQ (reference sequence). The CDR3 has 14 amino acids. Written as DNA, the CDR3 is TGTGCCAGCAGCCCCGGGACGACAAAAGAGACCCAGTACTTC. Amino acid sequence: CASSPGTTKETQYF.

The CDR3 loop reads CASSQGIARAGEEQYF. DNA for the CDR3: TGTGCCAGCAGCCAAGGAATAGCCCGGGCGGGTGAAGAGCAGTACTTC. The J gene is TRBJ2-7, the V gene TRBV3-1; tentative D call: TRBD2 (5 bases). The CDR3 covers 16 residues. CDR1 LGHDT and CDR2 YNNKEL come from the germline V gene (reference sequence). V was pared by 1 base and J by 7 bases, with 20 bases between.

J is TRBJ2-5 and V is TRBV28; 9 nucleotides agree with TRBD1. Trimming cost V 6 bases and J 1 base; bases outside gene matches: 3. In germline, CDR1 is MDHEN, CDR2 SYDVKM. The CDR3 sequence is 14 residues long. CDR3 in DNA: TGTGCCAGCAGGGTGACAGGGGGCCAAGAGACCCAGTACTTC. Encoded protein: CASRVTGGQETQYF.

This CDR3 reads CATSRQGNPDTQYF. CDR3 DNA: TGTGCCACCAGTAGGCAGGGAAACCCAGATACGCAGTATTTT. This chain uses TRBV24-1 with TRBJ2-3; TRBD1 might be the D (5 bases). V was clipped by 6 bases and J by 4 bases, with 13 bases between them. Per germline, CDR1 KGHDR and CDR2 SFDVKD. The length of the CDR3 is 14 residues.